This T cell receptor beta chain was sequenced for a study of T cells after yellow fever vaccination. TCRdb redid the calling of the 5' RACE reads with MiXCR, one entry per CDR3 protein. The table has about 31,000 distinct CDR3 sequences, roughly a tenth seen once. There are many counts of this clonotype. The CDR3 sequence is 11 residues long. Germline V gene lookup returns CDR1 MNHNY and CDR2 SVGAGI (reference sequence). V lost 6 bases and J lost 2, with 3 bases in between. The V call is TRBV6-6, the J call TRBJ2-3; D is unresolved. The clonotype comes from a man younger than 35 who received the YFV17D yellow fever vaccine. Material: PBMCs, either bulk or a sorted T-cell subset (CD4+, CD8+, memory, or dextramer-sorted; not recorded which), obtained less than 16 days after the first yellow fever vaccination. Here the CDR3 reads CASSDTDTQYF. The CDR3, as DNA: TGTGCCAGCAGCGACACAGATACGCAGTATTTT.